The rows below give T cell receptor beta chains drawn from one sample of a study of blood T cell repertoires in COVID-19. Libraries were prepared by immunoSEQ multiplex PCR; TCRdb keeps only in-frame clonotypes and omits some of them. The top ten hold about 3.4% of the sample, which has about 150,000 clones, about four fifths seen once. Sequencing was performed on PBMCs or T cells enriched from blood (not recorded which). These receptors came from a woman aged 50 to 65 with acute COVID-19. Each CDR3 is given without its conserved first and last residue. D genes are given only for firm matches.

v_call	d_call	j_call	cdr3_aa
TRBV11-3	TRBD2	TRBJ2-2	ASSSPTSGANTGELF
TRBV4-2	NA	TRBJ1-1	ASSQPGGLGSEAF
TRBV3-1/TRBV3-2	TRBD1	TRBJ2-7	ASSPPLTTGRDEQY
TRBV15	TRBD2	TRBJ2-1	ATSRRGLAGGNEQF
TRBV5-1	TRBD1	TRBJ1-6	ASSLLEGQAGNSPLH
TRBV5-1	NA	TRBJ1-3	ASSPSGGTENTIY
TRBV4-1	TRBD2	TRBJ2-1	ASSQASTGGSSYNEQF
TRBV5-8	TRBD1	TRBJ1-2	ASSYRGTGFSAYGYT
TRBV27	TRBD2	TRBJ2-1	ASTLGSGRAISRNEQF
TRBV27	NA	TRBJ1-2	ASSLEGRGNYGYT
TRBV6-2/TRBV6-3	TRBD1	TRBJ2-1	ASSRQTGGATYEQF
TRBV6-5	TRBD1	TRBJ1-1	ASLRTGQEDTEAF
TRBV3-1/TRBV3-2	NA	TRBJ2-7	ASSPSQIGGYEQY
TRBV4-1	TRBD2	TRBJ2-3	ASSQAISGLAGVVHTQY
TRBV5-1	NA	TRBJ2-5	ASSLTPPDYEGETQY
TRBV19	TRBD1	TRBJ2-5	ASSLGDREETQY
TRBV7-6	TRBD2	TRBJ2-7	ASSSVFRGSRAGDAGDEQY
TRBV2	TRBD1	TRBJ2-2	ASSSQAGTGTVGELF
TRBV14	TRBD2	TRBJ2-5	ASSQGSGLARQETQY
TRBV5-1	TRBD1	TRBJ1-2	ASSLAGGQGRNNGYT
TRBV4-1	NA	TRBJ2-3	ASSQVGLSTDTQY
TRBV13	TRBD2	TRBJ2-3	ASSTRDYWLDTQY
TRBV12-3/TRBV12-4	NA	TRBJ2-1	ASSPLGGEQF
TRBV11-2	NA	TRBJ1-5	ASSGDRNQPQH
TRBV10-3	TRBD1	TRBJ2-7	AISESEDRGPSSYEQY
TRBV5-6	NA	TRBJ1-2	ASSLASGEDSYT
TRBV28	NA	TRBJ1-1	ASSFGVGGNTEAF
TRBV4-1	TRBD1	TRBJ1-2	ASSQATGAEEGGYT
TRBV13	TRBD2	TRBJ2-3	ASSSLRLAGTDTQY
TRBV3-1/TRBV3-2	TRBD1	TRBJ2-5	ASSPNRGWETQY
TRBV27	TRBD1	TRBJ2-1	ASRAQGAHNEQF
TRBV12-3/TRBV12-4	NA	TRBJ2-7	ASSPAAYEQY
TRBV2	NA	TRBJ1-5	ASRGWGTGGSNQPQH
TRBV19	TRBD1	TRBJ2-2	ASRDRVNTGELF
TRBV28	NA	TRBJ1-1	ASSLERRNSVF
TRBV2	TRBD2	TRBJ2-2	ASSPRLAGAAGELF
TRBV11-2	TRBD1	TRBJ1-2	ASSRIGTDYGYT
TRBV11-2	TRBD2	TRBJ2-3	ASSLTGTSGSSTDTQY
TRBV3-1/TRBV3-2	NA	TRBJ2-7	ASSQSGYEQY
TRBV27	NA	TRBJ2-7	ASSPVEASYEQY
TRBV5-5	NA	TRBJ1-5	ASSPWTVDQPQH
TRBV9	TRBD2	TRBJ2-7	ASSGSGNEQY
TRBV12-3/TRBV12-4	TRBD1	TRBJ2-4	ASSSWTGFIQY
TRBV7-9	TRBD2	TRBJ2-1	ASSPTSGPLVEQF
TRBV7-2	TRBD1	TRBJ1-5	ASSLNVRGQGGTGQH
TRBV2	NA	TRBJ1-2	ASSETVNT
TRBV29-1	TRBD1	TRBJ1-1	SGKHRSGGEAF
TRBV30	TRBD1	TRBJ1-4	AWSSRGLITNEKLF
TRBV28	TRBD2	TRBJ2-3	ASRPPGLAGGSLGADTQY
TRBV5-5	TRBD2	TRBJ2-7	ASSRLAFLSYEQY
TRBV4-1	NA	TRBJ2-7	ASSLGWRTYEQY
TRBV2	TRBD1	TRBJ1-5	ASIYDRGPYRNQPQH
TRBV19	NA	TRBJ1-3	ASTFSTRSSGNTIY
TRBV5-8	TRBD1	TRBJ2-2	ASRSTGYGELF
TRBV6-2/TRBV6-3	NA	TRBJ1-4	ASSYSRVSGEKLF
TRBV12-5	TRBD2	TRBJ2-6	ASGPILAGGSGANVLT
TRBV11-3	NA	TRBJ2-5	ASSLGAEGETQY
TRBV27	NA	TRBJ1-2	ASSLRRGEGGYT